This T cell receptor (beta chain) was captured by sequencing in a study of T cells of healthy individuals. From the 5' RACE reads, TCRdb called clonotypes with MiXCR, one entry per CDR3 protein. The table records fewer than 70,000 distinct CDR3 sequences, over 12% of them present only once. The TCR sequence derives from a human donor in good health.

The chain's CDR3 is CASSSRQPGGETQYF. The CDR3 DNA sequence: TGCGCCAGCAGCTCCCGACAGCCTGGAGGGGAGACCCAGTACTTC. The V and J genes are TRBV5-1 and TRBJ2-5; a possible D gene is TRBD2 (6 bases). Germline V gene data show CDR1 as SGHRS and CDR2 as YFSETQ. This CDR3 contains 15 residues. The V and J ends lost 3 bases and 5 bases respectively, with 17 bases between them.